A single sample is the source of the 4 T cell receptor beta chains below, sequenced in a study of early T cells in non-severe SARS-CoV-2 infection. TCRdb recomputed calls from the 5' RACE reads with MiXCR, one row per CDR3 protein. The sample includes tens of thousands of distinct CDR3 sequences, roughly an eighth seen only once; the top ten take 4% to 5.5%. The material sequenced was whole blood. These receptors were collected from an adult who was a healthcare worker with PCR-confirmed SARS-CoV-2 infection or an uninfected control (not recorded which).

The V gene is TRBV3-1, the J gene TRBJ2-3, with 9 bases fitting TRBD1. V shed 4 bases, J shed 2 bases, and the junction held 4 bases outside the gene matches. CDR3 length: 15 amino acids. Germline lookup yields CDR1 LGHDT and CDR2 YNNKEL (reference sequence). The CDR3 here is CASSPGTGYTDTQYF. The CDR3 nucleotides read TGTGCCAGCAGCCCAGGGACAGGGTACACAGATACGCAGTATTTT.

This clonotype has ten or more counts. V and J are TRBV15 and TRBJ1-4; tentatively, D is TRBD1 (6 bases). V was pared by 2 bases and J by 0 bases, with 16 bases between. The germline CDR1 and CDR2 sequences are LNHNV and YYDKDF (reference sequence). This CDR3 has 18 residues. CDR3 coding DNA: TGTGCCACCAGCAGACCGCGGGACATCGGTGCAACTAATGAAAAACTGTTTTTT. Protein sequence: CATSRPRDIGATNEKLFF. Full variable domain (missing parts from reference TRBV15 and TRBJ1-4): DAMVIQNPRYQVTQFGKPVTLSCSQTLNHNVMYWYQQKSSQAPKLLFHYYDKDFNNEADTPDNFQSRRPNTSFCFLDIRSPGLGDTAMYLCATSRPRDIGATNEKLFFGSGTQLSVL.

This clonotype was seen a handful of times. This rearrangement joins TRBV14 to TRBJ1-1, with no clear D. The CDR3 covers 14 residues. Germline V gives CDR1 SGHDN, CDR2 FVKESK. V gave up 6 bases and J gave up 4 bases, with 15 bases separating them. The CDR3: CASSRRRVRTEAFF. The DNA for the CDR3 is TGTGCCAGCAGTCGTAGGAGGGTCCGCACTGAAGCTTTCTTT.

This chain uses TRBV18 with TRBJ2-1; 7 nucleotides line up with TRBD1. CDR1 KGHSH and CDR2 LQKENI come from the germline V gene. The CDR3 spans 14 residues. The ends lost 3 bases at V and 6 bases at J; junction bases unmatched: 5. DNA of the CDR3: TGTGCCAGCTCACCGGGACAGAGACTCAATGAGCAGTTCTTC. It codes for CASSPGQRLNEQFF.